This T cell receptor (beta chain) is drawn from a study of shared clonotypes between healthy human individuals. TCRdb's table, derived via immunoSEQ multiplex PCR, lists solely in-frame clones and lacks some. The sample yields 2 million to 2.5 million clones, over 85% seen once. This CDR3 is built from 14 residues. CDR1 and CDR2 from the germline V gene are SGHTA and FQGNSA. Trimming left V 4 bases short and J 5 bases short, with 11 bases between. This receptor was obtained from a man aged 18 to 30 in good health. Some clones in this sample may be carry-over from other donors' samples. The sequenced sample was naive CD4+ T cells from PBMCs. The subset: CD45RA+ positively selected. The chain combines TRBV7-2 with TRBJ2-2, with D perhaps matching TRBD1 (6 bases). DNA for the CDR3: TGTGCCAGCAGCTCGAAGAGGGGGACCGGGGAGCTGTTTTTT. Protein product: CASSSKRGTGELFF.